This T cell receptor beta chain was found in a study of shared T cell receptors in the human thymus. Some clones are missing from TCRdb's copy, which holds only in-frame ones; the method was immunoSEQ multiplex PCR. Of about 660,000 clones in the sample, around 89% were seen once. This sample was also put to use in a study of human thymus T cells. In that study: Infants served as donors; they were healthy and Finnish and were having corrective surgery for congenital heart defects. Resections obtained during corrective heart surgery supplied the thymus tissue. Repertoires from thymus and blood appeared to show biased V and J gene usage. Related work found strong thymic repertoire overlap between unrelated individuals.

This TCR was sampled from a boy under three years old with a congenital heart defect. Sequenced material: thymocytes.

CDR3 in amino acids: CASSFRRERNHNEQFF. The DNA for the CDR3 is TGTGCCAGCAGTTTCCGGCGGGAGAGGAACCACAATGAGCAGTTCTTC. The chain has TRBV28 and TRBJ2-1; 7 nucleotides agree with TRBD2. Germline assignment: CDR1 MDHEN and CDR2 SYDVKM. The V gene end was trimmed by 3 bases and the J gene end by 5 bases; junction bases not matched to a gene: 10. The CDR3 extends over 16 amino acids.